A single sample gave rise to the 19 T cell receptor beta chains below, sequenced in a study of human T cells and chemical hapten exposure. TCRdb re-derived calls from the RACE reads in MiXCR, one entry per CDR3 protein. The sample comprises approximately 100,000 distinct CDR3 sequences, approximately 10% of which are singletons, and roughly 3.5% rests with the top ten. Noted time point: patch test 1, 2 weeks after DPC sensitization. Treatment described: therapeutic diphenylcyclopropenone sensitization with weekly scalp DPC. Sequenced material: whole blood, taken in connection with sensitization to the hapten diphenylcyclopropenone (DPC). The source is a woman between 40 and 55 years old with alopecia areata. Some clones in this sample may be carry-over from other donors' samples.

This clonotype came up a few times. V usage is TRBV4-2 and J usage is TRBJ2-3; 16 nucleotides agree with TRBD2. The junction had 6 bases not matched to a gene; V was cut back by 0 bases and J by 6 bases. The CDR3 is made up of 18 amino acids. CDR1 and CDR2 (germline): LGHNA, YNFKEQ. The chain's CDR3 is CASSQEFGTSGGADTQYF. In nucleotides, the CDR3 is TGTGCCAGCAGCCAAGAGTTCGGGACTAGCGGGGGGGCTGATACGCAGTATTTT.

This clonotype has a handful of counts. The CDR3 protein is CASSFVRGGTGELFF. CDR3 coding DNA: TGTGCCAGCAGCTTTGTCAGGGGAGGCACCGGGGAGCTGTTTTTT. The chain is built from TRBV7-2 and TRBJ2-2, with D perhaps TRBD1 or TRBD2 (6 bases each). Trimming pared 3 bases from V and 4 bases from J, leaving 12 bases between. This CDR3 is built from 15 residues. Germline V gene lookup returns CDR1 SGHTA and CDR2 FQGNSA.

This clonotype was observed a handful of times. The V call is TRBV6-2 or TRBV6-3, the J call TRBJ1-1; TRBD1 agrees at 10 bases. The CDR3 has 17 amino acids. The germline V gene has CDR1 MNHEY and CDR2 SVGEGT. Trimming took 5 bases from V and 5 from J; bases not matched to a gene: 14. The CDR3 DNA is TGTGCCAGCAGTCCACCCCTCACGGGGACAGGGGAAACTGAAGCTTTCTTT. Its translation: CASSPPLTGTGETEAFF.

This clonotype was observed a few times. The chain couples TRBV6-2 or TRBV6-3 to TRBJ2-3; 11 bases match TRBD2. Looked up from germline, CDR1 is MNHEY and CDR2 is SVGEGT. Trimming took 6 bases from V and 2 from J; bases not matched to a gene: 7. The CDR3 sequence is 16 residues long. The CDR3 sequence: CASRVAGGRSTDTQYF. The CDR3 DNA sequence: TGTGCCAGCAGAGTAGCGGGAGGGCGTTCCACAGATACGCAGTATTTT.

This clonotype turned up a few times. V gene TRBV20-1 combines with J gene TRBJ1-6; D is uncertain. Germline CDR1 reads DFQATT; CDR2 reads SNEGSKA (reference sequence). CDR3 size: 12 residues. Trimming took off 6 bases at V and 8 bases at J, with 11 bases between the two ends. CDR3 in amino acids: CSAPNSDSPLHF. The CDR3 coding sequence is TGCAGTGCGCCTAATAGTGATTCACCCCTCCACTTT.

This clonotype came up a few times. The V gene is TRBV7-2, the J gene TRBJ1-2; D gene uncertain. Germline V gene data show CDR1 as SGHTA and CDR2 as FQGNSA. There are 15 residues in the CDR3. Trimming removed 1 base from V and 2 bases from J, with 11 bases in between. The CDR3 region has the DNA TGTGCCAGCAGCTTAGATCAAGGGTACAACTATGGCTACACCTTC. This gives the protein CASSLDQGYNYGYTF.

The genes are TRBV10-3 and TRBJ1-1, with 7 positions matching TRBD1. CDR1 and CDR2 (germline): ENHRY, SYGVKD. The CDR3 has 13 amino acids. V lost 7 bases to trimming and J lost 7 bases; unmatched junction nucleotides: 9. The CDR3 DNA is TGTGCCATCACCCAGGGGGGAGGTATTGAAGCTTTCTTT. Translation gives CAITQGGGIEAFF.

There are many counts of this clonotype. The chain recombines TRBV5-1 with TRBJ2-7; unclear D gene. Trimming removed 1 base at V and 0 bases at J, with 8 bases between. The germline V gene has CDR1 SGHRS and CDR2 YFSETQ. This CDR3 has 14 residues. The DNA for the CDR3 is TGCGCCAGCAGCTTGCAACCGGTCTCCTACGAGCAGTACTTC. Protein product: CASSLQPVSYEQYF.

Concerning this clonotype itself: The germline gene is not matched at one end of the junction; a read error may be the cause. The chain joins TRBV5-1 to TRBJ2-7; TRBD1 or TRBD2 may be the D gene (6 bases each). The CDR3 contains 15 residues. Germline CDR1 SGHRS, CDR2 YFSETQ. The CDR3 protein is CVSSGPSGESYEQYF. CDR3 coding DNA: TGCGTCAGCAGCGGGCCGTCAGGGGAGTCCTACGAGCAGTACTTC.

This clonotype was detected many times. This sequence joins TRBV12-3 or TRBV12-4 and TRBJ2-5; D gene uncertain. Trimming took 4 bases from V and 4 from J, leaving 4 bases between them. The CDR3 has 11 amino acids. As DNA, the CDR3 is TGTGCCAGCAGTTCCGGAGAGACCCAGTACTTC. Encoded protein: CASSSGETQYF.

The V gene is TRBV11-2, the J gene TRBJ1-2, with a weak D call TRBD1 (5 bases). This CDR3 is built from 15 residues. CDR1 is SGHAT and CDR2 is FQNNGV in the germline V gene. Trimming removed 0 bases from V and 4 bases from J, with 12 bases in between. CDR3 amino acids: CASSLDLQGSYGYTF. CDR3 sequence (DNA): TGTGCCAGCAGCTTAGATCTGCAGGGTTCCTATGGCTACACCTTC. Full variable domain (rest looked up from reference TRBV11-2 and TRBJ1-2): EAGVAQSPRYKIIEKRQSVAFWCNPISGHATLYWYQQILGQGPKLLIQFQNNGVVDDSQLPKDRFSAERLKGVDSTLKIQPAKLEDSAVYLCASSLDLQGSYGYTFGSGTRLTVV.

There are a few counts of this clonotype. The CDR3 end shows no conserved phenylalanine or tryptophan, and so a read error is likely. Because the CDR3's place on the DNA is in doubt, the DNA is left out and the CDR3 is given as listed by TCRdb. The chain has TRBV6-6 and TRBJ1-1; whether TRBD1, the table's D call, matches the DNA was not checked. A total of 10 residues make up the CDR3, ends included. CDR1 and CDR2 (germline): MNHNY, SVGAGI (reference sequence). The CDR3 sequence: CASRPGTGPL.

This clonotype was observed a handful of times. This chain uses TRBV30 with TRBJ2-1; 11 nucleotides align to TRBD2. This CDR3 contains 14 residues. Germline CDR1 and CDR2: GTSNPN and SVGIG (reference sequence). After removal of 8 bases from V and 7 bases from J, the junction contained 10 bases not matched to a gene. The CDR3 DNA sequence: TGTGCCCTTCTTAGCGGGAGGGCCGGGAATGAGCAGTTCTTC. Translating gives CALLSGRAGNEQFF.

This chain links TRBV20-1 with TRBJ2-1, with D hard to call. The germline V and J ends were trimmed by 5 bases and 0 bases, with 17 bases remaining between them. Germline V lookup: CDR1 DFQATT, CDR2 SNEGSKA (reference sequence). CDR3 length equals 16 residues. This CDR3 reads CSAGRPTSFSYNEQFF. The CDR3 DNA reads as TGCAGTGCTGGGCGCCCGACCTCCTTCTCCTACAATGAGCAGTTCTTC.

The V call is TRBV12-3 or TRBV12-4, the J call TRBJ1-3, with D unclear. This CDR3 comprises 12 residues. With 3 bases removed from V and 10 bases from J, the gap between germline ends came to 10 bases. CDR3 DNA: TGTGCCAGCAGTTTCAATGTTCGGACCATATATTTT. This codes for CASSFNVRTIYF.

This clonotype was observed many times. CDR3 loop: CASSYSATLYTGELFF. The CDR3 bases are TGTGCCAGCAGTTACTCGGCTACATTGTATACCGGGGAGCTGTTTTTT. V gene TRBV6-6 combines with J gene TRBJ2-2; no clear D. This CDR3 is 16 amino acids long. Between the trimmed V and J ends, which lost 0 bases and 5 bases, there was a span of 13 bases. Germline V gives CDR1 MNHNY, CDR2 SVGAGI (reference sequence).

J is TRBJ2-3 and V is TRBV7-2; 14 bases map to TRBD2. The CDR3 is 16 amino acids. With V trimmed by 5 bases and J by 5 bases, 6 bases remained unmatched. Looked up from germline, CDR1 is SGHTA and CDR2 is FQGNSA. DNA for the CDR3: TGTGCCAGCAGCCATGGACTAGCGGGAGGTAGAGATACGCAGTATTTT. Its translation is CASSHGLAGGRDTQYF.

This clonotype was seen only a few times. J is TRBJ2-2 and V is TRBV7-6; D is undetermined. Germline-derived CDR1 and CDR2 are SGHVS and FNYEAQ. The CDR3 contains 14 residues. V lost 1 base and J lost 7, with 10 bases in between. DNA for the CDR3: TGTGCCAGCAGCTTAGAGCGTGTAGGCGGGGAGCTGTTTTTT. It encodes CASSLERVGGELFF.

This clonotype came up a few times. This chain joins TRBV18 and TRBJ2-5; 11 bases are shared with TRBD2. The germline V gene has CDR1 KGHSH and CDR2 LQKENI. With 6 bases clipped from V and 7 bases from J, the junction kept 16 bases outside the gene matches. CDR3 length equals 17 residues. The CDR3 is CASSSATSGSRSGTQYF. DNA for the CDR3: TGTGCCAGCTCCTCGGCTACTAGCGGGAGCAGGTCCGGGACCCAGTACTTC.